The 2 T cell receptor beta chains given below trace back to one sample, sequenced in a study of blood T cell repertoires in COVID-19 (dated by TCRdb to the early 2020s). Library preparation used the immunoSEQ multiplex PCR assay. Here the immuneACCESS table is served through TCRdb, limited to in-frame sequences with V and J called. Missing clones are a known gap in these copies; in checked studies unresolved V genes cover under half, and the rest lacks a known reason. The sample table shows 400,000 or so clones, and roughly 88% are seen once. Over 2% of the sample is held by the ten biggest clonotypes. Source material: PBMCs or T cells enriched from blood (not recorded which). The source of these receptors is a woman aged 40 to 50 with acute COVID-19.

This sequence joins TRBV6-6 and TRBJ1-6; D perhaps matches TRBD1 (6 bases). V was trimmed by 10 bases and J by 6 bases, leaving 10 bases between them. Germline V CDR1 and CDR2: MNHNY, SVGAGI (reference sequence). The CDR3 has 12 residues. DNA of the CDR3: TGTGCCATAAGGGGGGGTAATTCACCCCTCCACTTT. This translates into CAIRGGNSPLHF.

V and J are TRBV29-1 and TRBJ1-1; D not certain. CDR1 and CDR2 from the germline V gene are SQVTM and ANQGSEA. The CDR3 contains 13 residues. V was cut by 2 bases and J by 1 base, with 8 bases left in between. CDR3 DNA: TGCAGCGTTGAATTTACTCAGAACACTGAAGCTTTCTTT. This codes for CSVEFTQNTEAFF.